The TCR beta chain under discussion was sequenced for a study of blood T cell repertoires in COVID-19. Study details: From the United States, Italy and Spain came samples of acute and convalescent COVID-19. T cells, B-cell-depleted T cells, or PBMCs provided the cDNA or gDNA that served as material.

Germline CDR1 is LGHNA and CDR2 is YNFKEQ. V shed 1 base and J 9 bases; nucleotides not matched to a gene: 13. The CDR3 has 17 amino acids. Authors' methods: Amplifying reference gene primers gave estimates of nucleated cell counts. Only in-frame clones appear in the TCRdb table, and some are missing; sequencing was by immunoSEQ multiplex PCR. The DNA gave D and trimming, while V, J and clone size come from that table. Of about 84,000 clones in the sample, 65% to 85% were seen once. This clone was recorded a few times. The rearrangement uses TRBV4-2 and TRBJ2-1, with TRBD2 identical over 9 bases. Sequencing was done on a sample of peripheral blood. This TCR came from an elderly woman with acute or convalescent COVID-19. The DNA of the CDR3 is TGTGCCAGCAGCCAAGGCCTGGCGGGAGGGCGAAAAAGTGAGCAGTTCTTC. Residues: CASSQGLAGGRKSEQFF.